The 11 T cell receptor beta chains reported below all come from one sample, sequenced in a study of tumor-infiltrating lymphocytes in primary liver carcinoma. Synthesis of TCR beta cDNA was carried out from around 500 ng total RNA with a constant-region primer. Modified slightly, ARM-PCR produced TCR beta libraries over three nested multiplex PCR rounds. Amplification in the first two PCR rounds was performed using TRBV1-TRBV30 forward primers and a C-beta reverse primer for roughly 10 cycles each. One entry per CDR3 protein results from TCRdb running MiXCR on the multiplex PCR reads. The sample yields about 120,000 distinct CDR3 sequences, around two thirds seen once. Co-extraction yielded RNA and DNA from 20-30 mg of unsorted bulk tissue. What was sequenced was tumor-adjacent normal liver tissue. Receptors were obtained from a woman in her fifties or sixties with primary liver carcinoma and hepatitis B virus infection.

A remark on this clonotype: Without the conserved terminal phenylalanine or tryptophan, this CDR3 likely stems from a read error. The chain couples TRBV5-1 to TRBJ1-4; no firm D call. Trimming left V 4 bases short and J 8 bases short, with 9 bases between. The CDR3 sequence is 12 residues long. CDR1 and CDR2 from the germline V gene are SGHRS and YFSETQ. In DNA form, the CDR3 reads TGCGCCAGCAGCCACTCAGGCGAAAAACTGTTTATT. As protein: CASSHSGEKLFI.

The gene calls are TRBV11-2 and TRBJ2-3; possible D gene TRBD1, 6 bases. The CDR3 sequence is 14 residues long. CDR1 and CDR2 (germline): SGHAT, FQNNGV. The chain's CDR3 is CTISLGTSTDTQYF. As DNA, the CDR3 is TGTACCATCAGTCTCGGGACAAGCACAGATACGCAGTATTTT.

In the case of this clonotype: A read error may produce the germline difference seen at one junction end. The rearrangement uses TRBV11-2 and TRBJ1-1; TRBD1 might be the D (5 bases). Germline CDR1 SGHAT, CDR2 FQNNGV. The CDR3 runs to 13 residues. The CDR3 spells CASSFASGQQAFF. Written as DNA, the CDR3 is TGTGCTAGCAGCTTTGCCTCGGGGCAGCAAGCTTTCTTT.

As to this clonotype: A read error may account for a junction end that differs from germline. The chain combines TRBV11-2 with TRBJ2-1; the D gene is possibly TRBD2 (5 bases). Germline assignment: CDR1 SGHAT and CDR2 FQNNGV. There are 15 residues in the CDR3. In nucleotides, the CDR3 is TGTGCCAGCAGCGTAGAGGTGGGAGAGATCAATGAGCAGTTCTTC. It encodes CASSVEVGEINEQFF.

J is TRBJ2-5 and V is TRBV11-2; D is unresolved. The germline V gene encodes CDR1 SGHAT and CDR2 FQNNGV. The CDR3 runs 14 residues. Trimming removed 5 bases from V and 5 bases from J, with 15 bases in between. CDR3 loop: CASSATAYAETQYF. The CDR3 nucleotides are TGTGCCAGCAGCGCAACAGCGTATGCTGAGACCCAGTACTTC.

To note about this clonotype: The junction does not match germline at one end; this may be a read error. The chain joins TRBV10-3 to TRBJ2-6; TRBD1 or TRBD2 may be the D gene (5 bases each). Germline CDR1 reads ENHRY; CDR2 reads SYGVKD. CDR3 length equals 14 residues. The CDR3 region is CAISDSSGTNVLTF. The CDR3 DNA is TGTGCCATCAGTGACAGCTCTGGGACCAACGTCCTGACCTTC.

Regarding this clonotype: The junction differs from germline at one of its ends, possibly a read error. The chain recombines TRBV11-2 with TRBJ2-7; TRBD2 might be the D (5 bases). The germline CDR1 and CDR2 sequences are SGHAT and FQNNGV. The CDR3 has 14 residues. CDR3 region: CACSLVGVDYEQYF. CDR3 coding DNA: TGTGCTTGCAGCTTAGTTGGGGTTGACTACGAACAGTACTTC.

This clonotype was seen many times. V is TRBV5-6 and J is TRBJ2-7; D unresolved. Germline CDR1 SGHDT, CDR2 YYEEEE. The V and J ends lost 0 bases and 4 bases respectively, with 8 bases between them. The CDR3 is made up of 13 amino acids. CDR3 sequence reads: CASSLGQQYEQYF. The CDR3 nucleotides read TGTGCCAGCAGCTTGGGACAACAATACGAGCAGTACTTC.

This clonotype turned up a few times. The CDR3 spells CASSSLTSGNDEQFF. As DNA, the CDR3 is TGTGCCAGCAGCTCCTTGACTAGCGGGAACGATGAGCAGTTCTTC. The chain couples TRBV7-3 to TRBJ2-1; TRBD2 matches 11 bases. J gave up 8 bases and V 4 bases, and 7 bases lay outside the gene matches. Looked up from germline, CDR1 is SGHTA and CDR2 is FQGTGA. CDR3 length: 15 residues.

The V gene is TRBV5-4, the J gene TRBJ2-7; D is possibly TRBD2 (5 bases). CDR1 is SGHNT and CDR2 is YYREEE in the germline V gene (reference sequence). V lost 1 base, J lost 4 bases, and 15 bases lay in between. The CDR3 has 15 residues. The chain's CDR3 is CASSLFSVRAYEQYF. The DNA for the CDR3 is TGTGCCAGCAGCTTGTTTAGCGTGAGGGCTTACGAGCAGTACTTC.

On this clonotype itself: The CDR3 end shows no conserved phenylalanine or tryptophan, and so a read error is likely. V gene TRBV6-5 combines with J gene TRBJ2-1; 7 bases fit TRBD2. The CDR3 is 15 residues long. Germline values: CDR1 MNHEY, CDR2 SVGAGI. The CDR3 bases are TGTGTCAGCAGTTTGGAGCGGGGAACCTACAATGAGCAGTTCTTA. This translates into CVSSLERGTYNEQFL.